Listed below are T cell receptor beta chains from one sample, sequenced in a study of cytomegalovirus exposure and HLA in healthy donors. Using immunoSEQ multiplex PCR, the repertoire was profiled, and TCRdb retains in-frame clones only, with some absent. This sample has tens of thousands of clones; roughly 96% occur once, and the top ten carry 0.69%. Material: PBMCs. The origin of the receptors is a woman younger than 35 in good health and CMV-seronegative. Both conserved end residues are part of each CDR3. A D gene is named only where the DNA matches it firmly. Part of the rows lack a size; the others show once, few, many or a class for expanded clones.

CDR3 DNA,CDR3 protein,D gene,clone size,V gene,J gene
TGTGCCAGCAGCTTGGGACAGGGAGGTCTCTTCAGTGAAGCTTTCTTT,CASSLGQGGLFSEAFF,TRBD1,.,TRBV7-8,TRBJ1-1
TGTGCCAGCGGAATGACTAGCGGGGGGCGGTCAGATACGCAGTATTTT,CASGMTSGGRSDTQYF,TRBD2,.,TRBV5-4,TRBJ2-3
TGCGCCAGCAGCCCGGTACTAGCGGGAGAGGACGGGGAGCTGTTTTTT,CASSPVLAGEDGELFF,TRBD2,.,TRBV4-3,TRBJ2-2
TGCGCCAGCAGCTTGGTGGGCTCCACTGAAGCTTTCTTT,CASSLVGSTEAFF,.,.,TRBV5-1,TRBJ1-1
TGTGCCAGCGCCAGGGGAGGGTTTCGTCAGCCCCAGCATTTT,CASARGGFRQPQHF,.,.,TRBV27,TRBJ1-5
TGCGCCAGCACTACGGGACAGGGGGCGACTAGTCAGCCCCAGCATTTT,CASTTGQGATSQPQHF,TRBD1,.,TRBV10-2,TRBJ1-5
TGTGCCAGCAGCCCGGTCTCGAACACTGAAGCTTTCTTT,CASSPVSNTEAFF,.,.,TRBV28,TRBJ1-1
TGTGCCAGCAGCTTTGCCAGGGTCCGGAACACTGAAGCTTTCTTT,CASSFARVRNTEAFF,.,.,TRBV5-4,TRBJ1-1
TGTGCCAGCAGTCGGACTAGCGGGTGGGGTAATACGCAGTATTTT,CASSRTSGWGNTQYF,TRBD2,few,TRBV27,TRBJ2-3
TGCGCCAGCAGCCCGGGACAGGGGGCGCGGGGCTACACCTTC,CASSPGQGARGYTF,TRBD1,.,TRBV5-1,TRBJ1-2
TGTGCCAGCAGCGTAACTACGGTCCCCGGGGAGCTGTTTTTT,CASSVTTVPGELFF,.,.,TRBV9,TRBJ2-2
TGCGCCAGCAGATTAGGTGGGGGACAGTATGGCTACACCTTC,CASRLGGGQYGYTF,TRBD1,.,TRBV4-1,TRBJ1-2
TGTGCCAGCAGCGGAATTCAGGGGCCCCAGCATTTT,CASSGIQGPQHF,.,.,TRBV21-1,TRBJ1-5
TGTGCCAGCAGCCAAAGGTGGGGACAGGGGGACGACGAGCAGTACTTC,CASSQRWGQGDDEQYF,TRBD1,once,TRBV14,TRBJ2-7
TGTGCCAGTAGTTGGACGGGGGGAAGACGGAATTCACCCCTCCACTTT,CASSWTGGRRNSPLHF,.,.,TRBV19,TRBJ1-6
TGTGCCAGCAGTGAAGCTACAGGGGTGGACGAGCAGTACTTC,CASSEATGVDEQYF,TRBD1,.,TRBV6-1,TRBJ2-7
TGTGCCAGCAGCTTCCCGGGAGTGAACACTGAAGCTTTCTTT,CASSFPGVNTEAFF,.,.,TRBV7-2,TRBJ1-1
TGTGCCAGCAGCTTATCAGGGCAGATCAATCAGCCCCAGCATTTT,CASSLSGQINQPQHF,.,.,TRBV7-2,TRBJ1-5
TGTGCCAGCAGCCGTTCTCGAGCCCTATCCACCTATGGCTACACCTTC,CASSRSRALSTYGYTF,.,.,TRBV7-2,TRBJ1-2
TGTGCCAGCAGACTCCCTGATGCCTATGGCTACACCTTC,CASRLPDAYGYTF,.,.,TRBV28,TRBJ1-2
TGCGCCAGCAGCCAAGATAGTTCTGGTGACGAGCAGTACTTC,CASSQDSSGDEQYF,.,.,TRBV4-3,TRBJ2-7
TGTGCCACCAGCATGGAGGTTAGGGGGATCGAGCAGTACTTC,CATSMEVRGIEQYF,.,.,TRBV15,TRBJ2-7
TGTGCCAGCAGTCGTAGTAGCGGGAGGCCCAGGGTCACCGGGGAGCTGTTTTTT,CASSRSSGRPRVTGELFF,TRBD2,.,TRBV27,TRBJ2-2
TGTGCCAGCAGCTTGGGGGGCGGCAGCTCCTACGAGCAGTACTTC,CASSLGGGSSYEQYF,.,.,TRBV5-6,TRBJ2-7
TGTGCCAGTAGTGGGGGGGGGACAGGCAAGGGTTGGTTGTGGGAGCAGTACTTC,CASSGGGTGKGWLWEQYF,.,once,TRBV19,TRBJ2-7
TGTGCCAGCAGACAGGGAGCTATTATGGAAAAACTGTTTTTT,CASRQGAIMEKLFF,.,.,TRBV28,TRBJ1-4
TGCGCCAGCAGCCAAGATACTGGGACAGGCAATGAGCAGTTCTTC,CASSQDTGTGNEQFF,TRBD1,.,TRBV4-3,TRBJ2-1
TGTGCCAGTACTCGAATCTCAACAGGGAGGGGATCGGGTGAAAAACTGTTTTTT,CASTRISTGRGSGEKLFF,.,once,TRBV19,TRBJ1-4
TGTGCCAGCAGCTTAGCCCATGTTGCGGTCTCTGGGGCCAACGTCCTGACTTTC,CASSLAHVAVSGANVLTF,.,.,TRBV11-2,TRBJ2-6
TGTGCCAGCAGCTTCGGTCCTGGAGAGGCGGGGCAGTTCTTC,CASSFGPGEAGQFF,.,.,TRBV7-6,TRBJ2-1
TGTGCCAGCAGTTGGGGGACATACTATGGCTACACCTTC,CASSWGTYYGYTF,.,.,TRBV28,TRBJ1-2
TGTGCCAGCAGTGAAGGTAGACAGGGAATTTCCTACGAGCAGTACTTC,CASSEGRQGISYEQYF,TRBD1,.,TRBV25-1,TRBJ2-7
TGTGCCAGCAGCTTACAACAATCGCAGTTCTTC,CASSLQQSQFF,.,.,TRBV7-2,TRBJ2-1
TGTGCCAGCAGTTCATATAGCGGGAAGGGCTCTTTCAATGAGCAGTTCTTC,CASSSYSGKGSFNEQFF,TRBD2,.,TRBV27,TRBJ2-1
TGTGCCAGCAGCTTAGGACAGGCAAATGGCTACACCTTC,CASSLGQANGYTF,.,medium-sized,TRBV11-2,TRBJ1-2
TGCGCCACCTCTATGCGGGGGGCCCAGATAGATACGCAGTATTTT,CATSMRGAQIDTQYF,TRBD2,.,TRBV10-1,TRBJ2-3
TGCGCCAGCAGCCAATCCAGTCCTCGGGGTAACTATGGCTACACCTTC,CASSQSSPRGNYGYTF,.,.,TRBV4-1,TRBJ1-2
TGTGCCAGCAGGCCCGGGGCAGGGGTATTTACCGGGGAGCTGTTTTTT,CASRPGAGVFTGELFF,.,.,TRBV7-2,TRBJ2-2
TGTGCCAGCAGATCCAAGTGGGAGGGAGAGACCCAGTACTTC,CASRSKWEGETQYF,TRBD2,.,TRBV27,TRBJ2-5
TGTGCCAGCAGTTACGGGAGCGGGGGTTACGAGCAGTACTTC,CASSYGSGGYEQYF,TRBD2,once,TRBV6-6,TRBJ2-7
TGTGCCAGCAGCTCACAGGTCGGGGGTCCCAGCTCGCCCCAGCATTTT,CASSSQVGGPSSPQHF,.,.,TRBV7-2,TRBJ1-5
TGTGCCAGCAGGCGGACTTTGAACACTGAAGCTTTCTTT,CASRRTLNTEAFF,.,.,TRBV27,TRBJ1-1
TGTGCCAGCAGCCGGCAGGGGGAACTAGGGAAGGGCGGCTACACCTTC,CASSRQGELGKGGYTF,TRBD1,.,TRBV14,TRBJ1-2
TGTGCCAGCAGTCATACAGGGACCACTGAAGCTTTCTTT,CASSHTGTTEAFF,.,.,TRBV6-6,TRBJ1-1
TGTGCCAGCAGTGATCGGACAGGGCAAGAGACCCAGTACTTC,CASSDRTGQETQYF,TRBD1,.,TRBV25-1,TRBJ2-5
TGTGCCAGTAGCAAAACAGGGCCAGCTAATGAAAAACTGTTTTTT,CASSKTGPANEKLFF,.,.,TRBV19,TRBJ1-4
TGTGCCAGCAGCGGGGGGGCTTCGCCCCAAGAGACCCAGTACTTC,CASSGGASPQETQYF,TRBD2,once,TRBV2,TRBJ2-5
TGTGCCAGCAGTTCACACAGCCTTTTCTATGGCTACACCTTC,CASSSHSLFYGYTF,.,.,TRBV28,TRBJ1-2
TGTGCCAGCAGCCACGGACAGGAAGGGGAGACCCAGTACTTC,CASSHGQEGETQYF,TRBD1,.,TRBV11-3,TRBJ2-5
TGTGCCAGTGGCCGGGGGGCAGATACGCAGTATTTT,CASGRGADTQYF,TRBD2,.,TRBV27,TRBJ2-3
TGCAGCGTTGAAGCCCGGGACAAATCCTACAATGAGCAGTTCTTC,CSVEARDKSYNEQFF,.,.,TRBV29-1,TRBJ2-1
TGCAGCGCGATCCTCCGGACAGGGACATCCTACGAGCAGTACTTC,CSAILRTGTSYEQYF,TRBD1,.,TRBV29-1,TRBJ2-7
TGTGCCAGCAGTAGCGGCACCGGGGAGCTGTTTTTT,CASSSGTGELFF,.,.,TRBV6-4,TRBJ2-2